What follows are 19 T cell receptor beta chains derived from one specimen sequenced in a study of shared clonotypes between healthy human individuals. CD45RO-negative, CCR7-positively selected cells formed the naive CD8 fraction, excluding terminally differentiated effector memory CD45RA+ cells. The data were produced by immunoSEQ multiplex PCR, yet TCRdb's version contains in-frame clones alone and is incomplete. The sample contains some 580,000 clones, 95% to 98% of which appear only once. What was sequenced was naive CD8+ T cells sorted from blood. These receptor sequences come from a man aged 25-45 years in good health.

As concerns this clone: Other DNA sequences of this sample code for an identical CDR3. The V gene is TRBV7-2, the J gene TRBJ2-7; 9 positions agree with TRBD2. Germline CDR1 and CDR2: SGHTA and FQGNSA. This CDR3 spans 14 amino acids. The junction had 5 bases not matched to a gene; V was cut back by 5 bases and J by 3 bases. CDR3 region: CASSPLAGDYEQYF. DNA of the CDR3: TGTGCCAGCAGCCCTTTAGCGGGAGACTACGAGCAGTACTTC.

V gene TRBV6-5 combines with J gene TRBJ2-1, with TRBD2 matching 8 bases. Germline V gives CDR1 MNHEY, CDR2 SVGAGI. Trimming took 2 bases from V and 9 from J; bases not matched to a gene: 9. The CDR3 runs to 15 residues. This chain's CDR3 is CASSYGDLAGGEQFF. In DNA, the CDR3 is TGTGCCAGCAGTTACGGGGACCTGGCGGGAGGTGAGCAGTTCTTC.

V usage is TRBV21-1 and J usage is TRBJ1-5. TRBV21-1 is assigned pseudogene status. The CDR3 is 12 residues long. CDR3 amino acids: CASSGVPWPQHF. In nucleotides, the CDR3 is TGTGCCAGCAGCGGGGTGCCCTGGCCCCAGCATTTT.

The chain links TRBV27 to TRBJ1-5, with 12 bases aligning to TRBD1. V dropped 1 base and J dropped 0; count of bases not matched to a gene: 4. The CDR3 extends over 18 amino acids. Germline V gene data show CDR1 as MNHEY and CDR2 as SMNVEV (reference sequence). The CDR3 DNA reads TGTGCCAGCAGTTTATTCGGGACAGGGGGCTTTAGCAATCAGCCCCAGCATTTT. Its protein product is CASSLFGTGGFSNQPQHF.

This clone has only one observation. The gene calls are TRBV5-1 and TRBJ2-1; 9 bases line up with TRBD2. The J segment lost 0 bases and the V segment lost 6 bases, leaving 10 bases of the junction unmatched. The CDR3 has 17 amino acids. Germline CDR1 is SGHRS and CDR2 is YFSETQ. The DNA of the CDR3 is TGCGCCAGCATTTCTGGCCTTAGCGGGAGCTCCTACAATGAGCAGTTCTTC. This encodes CASISGLSGSSYNEQFF. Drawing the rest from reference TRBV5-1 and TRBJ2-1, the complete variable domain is KAGVTQTPRYLIKTRGQQVTLSCSPISGHRSVSWYQQTPGQGLQFLFEYFSETQRNKGNFPGRFSGRQFSNSRSEMNVSTLELGDSALYLCASISGLSGSSYNEQFFGPGTRLTVL.

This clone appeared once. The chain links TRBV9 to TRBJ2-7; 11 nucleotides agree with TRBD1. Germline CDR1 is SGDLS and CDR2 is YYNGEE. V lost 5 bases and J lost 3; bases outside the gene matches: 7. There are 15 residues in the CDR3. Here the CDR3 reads CASSTAGTGGYEQYF. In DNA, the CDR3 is TGTGCCAGCAGTACCGCCGGGACAGGGGGCTACGAGCAGTACTTC.

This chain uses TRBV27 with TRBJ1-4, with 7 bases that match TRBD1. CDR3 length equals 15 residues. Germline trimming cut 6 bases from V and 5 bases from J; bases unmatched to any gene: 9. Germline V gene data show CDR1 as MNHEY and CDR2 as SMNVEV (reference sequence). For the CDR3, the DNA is TGTGCCAGCAGCCTAGGGGGCGTCCTCAATGAAAAACTGTTTTTT. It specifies CASSLGGVLNEKLFF.

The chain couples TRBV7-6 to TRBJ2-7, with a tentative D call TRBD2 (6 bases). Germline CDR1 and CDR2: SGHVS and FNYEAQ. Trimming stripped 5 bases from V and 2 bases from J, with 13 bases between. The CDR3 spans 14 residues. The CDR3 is CASSTASGAYEQYF. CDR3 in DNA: TGTGCCAGCAGCACCGCCTCGGGAGCCTACGAGCAGTACTTC.

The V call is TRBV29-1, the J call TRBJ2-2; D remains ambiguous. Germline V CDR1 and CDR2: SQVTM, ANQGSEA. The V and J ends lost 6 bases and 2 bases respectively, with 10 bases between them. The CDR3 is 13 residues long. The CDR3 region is CSVNFYNTGELFF. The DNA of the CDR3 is TGCAGCGTCAACTTCTACAACACCGGGGAGCTGTTTTTT.

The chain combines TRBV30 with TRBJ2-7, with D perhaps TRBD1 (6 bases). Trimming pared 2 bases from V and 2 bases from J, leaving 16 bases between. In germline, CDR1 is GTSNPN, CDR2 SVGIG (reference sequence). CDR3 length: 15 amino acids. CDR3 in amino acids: CAWSLGQIRTYEQYF. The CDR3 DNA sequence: TGTGCCTGGAGTCTCGGACAGATAAGGACCTACGAGCAGTACTTC. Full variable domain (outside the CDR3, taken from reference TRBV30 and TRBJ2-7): SQTIHQWPATLVQPVGSPLSLECTVEGTSNPNLYWYRQAAGRGLQLLFYSVGIGQISSEVPQNLSASRPQDRQFILSSKKLLLSDSGFYLCAWSLGQIRTYEQYFGPGTRLTVT.

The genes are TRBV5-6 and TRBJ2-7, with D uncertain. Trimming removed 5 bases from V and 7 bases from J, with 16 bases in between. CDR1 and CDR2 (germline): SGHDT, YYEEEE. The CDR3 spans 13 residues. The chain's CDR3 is CASSSPYSLEQYF. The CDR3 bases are TGTGCCAGCAGTTCACCGTACTCCCTGGAGCAGTACTTC.

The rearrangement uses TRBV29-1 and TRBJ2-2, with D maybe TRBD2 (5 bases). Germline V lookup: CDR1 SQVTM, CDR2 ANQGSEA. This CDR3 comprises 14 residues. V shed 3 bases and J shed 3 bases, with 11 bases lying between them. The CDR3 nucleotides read TGCAGCGTTGACAGAGGGCGGGACACCGGGGAGCTGTTTTTT. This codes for CSVDRGRDTGELFF.

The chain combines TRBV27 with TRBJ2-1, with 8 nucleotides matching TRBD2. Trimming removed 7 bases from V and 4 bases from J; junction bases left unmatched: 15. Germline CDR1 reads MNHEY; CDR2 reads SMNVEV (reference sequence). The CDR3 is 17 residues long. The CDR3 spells CASTSLTSGSGYNEQFF. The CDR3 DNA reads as TGTGCCAGCACTAGTTTAACCAGCGGGAGTGGGTACAATGAGCAGTTCTTC.

DNA for the CDR3: TGTGCCAGCAACTCGGGAGTTAGAGAGACCCAGTACTTC. It codes for CASNSGVRETQYF. The V and J genes are TRBV7-8 and TRBJ2-5; D might be TRBD2 (6 bases). The CDR3 sequence is 13 residues long. CDR1 SGHVS and CDR2 FQNEAQ come from the germline V gene. V lost 7 bases and J lost 4, with 13 bases in between.

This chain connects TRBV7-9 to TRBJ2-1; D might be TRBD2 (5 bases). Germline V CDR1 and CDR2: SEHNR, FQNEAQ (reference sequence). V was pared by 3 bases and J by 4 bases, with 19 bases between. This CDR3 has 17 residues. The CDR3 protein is CASSLGWSGIIYNEQFF. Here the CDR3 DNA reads TGTGCCAGCAGCTTGGGCTGGAGCGGAATCATTTACAATGAGCAGTTCTTC.

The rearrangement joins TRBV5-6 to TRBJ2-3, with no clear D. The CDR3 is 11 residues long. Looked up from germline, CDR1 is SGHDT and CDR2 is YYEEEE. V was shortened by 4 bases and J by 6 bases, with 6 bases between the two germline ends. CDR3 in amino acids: CASSASDTQYF. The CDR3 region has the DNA TGTGCCAGCAGCGCGAGTGATACGCAGTATTTT.

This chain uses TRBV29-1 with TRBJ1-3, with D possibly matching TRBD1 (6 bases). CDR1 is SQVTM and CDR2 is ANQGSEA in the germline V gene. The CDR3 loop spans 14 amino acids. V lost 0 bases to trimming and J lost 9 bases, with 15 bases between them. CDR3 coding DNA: TGCAGCGTTGAAGAAGAGGACAGCGGTAGCACCATATATTTT. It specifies CSVEEEDSGSTIYF. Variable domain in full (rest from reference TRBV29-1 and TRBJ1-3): SAVISQKPSRDICQRGTSLTIQCQVDSQVTMMFWYRQQPGQSLTLIATANQGSEATYESGFVIDKFPISRPNLTFSTLTVSNMSPEDSSIYLCSVEEEDSGSTIYFGEGSWLTVV.

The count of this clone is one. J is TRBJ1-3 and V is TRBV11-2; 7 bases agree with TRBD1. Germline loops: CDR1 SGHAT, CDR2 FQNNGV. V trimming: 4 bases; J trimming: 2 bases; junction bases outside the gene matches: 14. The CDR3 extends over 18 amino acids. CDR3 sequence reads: CASSSIQLQGWTGNTIYF. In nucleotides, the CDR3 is TGTGCCAGCAGCTCGATTCAGCTACAGGGGTGGACTGGAAACACCATATATTTT.

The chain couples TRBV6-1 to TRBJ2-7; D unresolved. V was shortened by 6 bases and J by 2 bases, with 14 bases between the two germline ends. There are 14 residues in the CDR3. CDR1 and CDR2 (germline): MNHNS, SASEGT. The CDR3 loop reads CASRDGLWAYEQYF. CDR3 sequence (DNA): TGTGCCAGCAGGGATGGGCTGTGGGCCTACGAGCAGTACTTC.